In this sample, the clone carrying this TCR beta chain turned up once. The antigen is undetermined. The trim removed 3 bases at V and 10 bases at J, leaving 8 bases unmatched. Germline V gene data show CDR1 as LNHDA and CDR2 as SQIVND (reference sequence). The CDR3 runs 15 residues. High-throughput TCR beta sequencing covered peripheral CD8+ and CD4+ T cells. This sample stems from a study of CD8 T cells in Susac syndrome. Notes on the study in general: There were over 15 Susac-specific public clones in total CD8+ repertoires and about 5 in CD8+ TEMRA repertoires. Clonal expansion of CD8+ cells in Susac peaked in TEMRA cells (and in active patients).

When the RNA was reverse transcribed, random hexamers were used with an input of about 0.5 to 1 ug. The method of amplification for TCR beta CDR3 was immunoSEQ multiplex PCR, covering 54 Vbeta and 13 Jbeta. TCRdb passed the immunoSEQ multiplex PCR reads through MiXCR, listing each CDR3 protein once. The sample lists tens of thousands of distinct CDR3 sequences, 85% to 95% occurring once. The V gene is TRBV19, the J gene TRBJ2-1; TRBD2 aligns across 11 bases. The source of this sequence is a human donor with Susac syndrome. The sequenced sample consisted of CD8+ T cells from PBMCs. The CDR3 coding sequence is TGTGCCAGTAGTATCTTTCTAGCGGGGGGCAGGGAGCAGTTCTTC. Its protein product is CASSIFLAGGREQFF.